This T cell receptor (beta chain) was identified in a study of T cells of healthy individuals (dated by TCRdb to the late 2010s). In this sample, this clonotype turned up many times. Its antigen has not been determined. No base quality values were provided; no much bigger clone lies one nucleotide off. Library method: 5' RACE. The sequencer was an Illumina MiSeq. In TCRdb, the public reads were trimmed at Q25 with fastp and aligned with MiXCR, with productive beta chains retained. Rows are combined by CDR3 protein, so each entry shows the most common genes and DNA. This sample lists more than 60,000 distinct CDR3 sequences; roughly 17% were detected once. The ten largest clonotypes hold about 4.7% of the sample. The junction carries 8 bases between V and J, which are trimmed by 4 bases and 6 bases respectively. The germline V gene yields SQVTM for CDR1 and ANQGSEA for CDR2. The cysteine opens and the phenylalanine closes a CDR3 of 11 amino acids. Only the CDR3 DNA stays, 33 bases, in frame from base 1.

This clonotype was sampled from a human donor in good health. This chain joins TRBV29-1 to TRBJ2-3, with the D gene call left open. The DNA sequence is as follows: TGCAGCGTTGGAGTAGGCGATACGCAGTATTTT. Its translation is CSVGVGDTQYF.